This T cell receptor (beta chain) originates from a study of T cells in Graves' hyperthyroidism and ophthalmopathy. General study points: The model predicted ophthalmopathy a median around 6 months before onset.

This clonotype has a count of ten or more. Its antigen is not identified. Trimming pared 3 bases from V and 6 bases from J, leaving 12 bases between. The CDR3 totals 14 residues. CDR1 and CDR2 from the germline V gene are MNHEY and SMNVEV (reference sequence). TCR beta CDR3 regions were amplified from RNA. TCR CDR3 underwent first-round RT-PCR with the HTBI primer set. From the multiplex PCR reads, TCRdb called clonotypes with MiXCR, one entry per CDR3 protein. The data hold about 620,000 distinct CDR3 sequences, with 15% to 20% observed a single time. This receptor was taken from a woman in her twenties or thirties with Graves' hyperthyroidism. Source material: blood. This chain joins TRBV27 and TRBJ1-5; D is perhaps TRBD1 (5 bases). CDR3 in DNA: TGTGCCAGCAGTTTGGGCAGGGTGGGTCAGCCCCAGCATTTT. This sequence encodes CASSLGRVGQPQHF.